This TCR beta chain comes out of a study of beta chain features in type 1 diabetes. Expressed TCRB transcripts got sequenced, as all isolated RNA was reverse transcribed. Data came from immunoSEQ multiplex PCR; TCRdb stores just in-frame clones and leaves some out. The data hold some 250,000 clones, with around a quarter observed a single time. Germline V gene data show CDR1 as MNHNS and CDR2 as SASEGT. The CDR3 length is 14 residues. Trimming stripped 8 bases from V and 6 bases from J, with 20 bases between. Every single donor gave one heparinised blood draw, and these averaged roughly 120 mL. Sample: central memory CD4+ T cells from blood. The chain uses TRBV6-1 and TRBJ2-7; possible D gene TRBD2, 5 bases. The source of this sequence is a man aged 30 to 45 in good health. The CDR3 region has the DNA TGTGCCAGCCTTCTTCGGCGGTCTGCGGGCGAGCAGTACTTC. Translation gives CASLLRRSAGEQYF.